This T cell receptor (beta chain) was identified during a study of T-cell reconstitution after alpha-beta-depleted transplantation in children. This clonotype was counted many times. The antigen remains unidentified. General study points: Certain patients had high TCRbeta diversity at day 60, and it came from recipient T cells and thymic progenitors that survived. After transplant, at about two months, alpha-beta T cells were reportedly derived from several hundred expanded graft clones.

V was shortened by 8 bases and J by 4 bases, with 9 bases between the two germline ends. There are 11 residues in the CDR3. Germline CDR1 reads MDHEN; CDR2 reads SYDVKM. The authors prepared the TCRbeta library with unique molecular identifiers. TCRdb processed the PCR reads anew with MiXCR; each CDR3 protein has one entry. The sample comprises some 300,000 distinct CDR3 sequences, around 10% of which are singletons, and 7.5% rests with the top ten. This clonotype was obtained from a boy under two years old with acute myeloid leukemia, due to receive a stem cell transplant. The chain combines TRBV28 with TRBJ2-7; D ambiguous. The sequences come from PBMCs, collected before TCRalphabeta/CD19-depleted stem cell transplant. The CDR3 nucleotides are TGTGCCAGCCTGAGAGGTTACGAGCAGTACTTC. Its translation: CASLRGYEQYF.